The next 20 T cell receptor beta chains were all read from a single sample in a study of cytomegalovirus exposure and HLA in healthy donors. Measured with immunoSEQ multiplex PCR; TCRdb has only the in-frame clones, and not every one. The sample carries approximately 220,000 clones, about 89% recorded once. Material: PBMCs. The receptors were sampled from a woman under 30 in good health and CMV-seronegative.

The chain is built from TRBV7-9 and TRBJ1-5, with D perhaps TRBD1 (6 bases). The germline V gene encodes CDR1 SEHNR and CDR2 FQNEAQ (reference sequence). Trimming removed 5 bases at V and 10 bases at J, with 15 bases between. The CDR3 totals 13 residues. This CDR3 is CASSRTDVSPQHF. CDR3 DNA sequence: TGTGCCAGCAGCAGGACAGATGTCAGCCCCCAGCATTTT.

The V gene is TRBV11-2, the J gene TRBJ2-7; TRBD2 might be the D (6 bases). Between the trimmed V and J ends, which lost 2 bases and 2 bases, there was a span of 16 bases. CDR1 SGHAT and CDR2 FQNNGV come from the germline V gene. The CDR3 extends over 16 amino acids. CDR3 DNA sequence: TGTGCCAGCAGCTTAAGAGGTACTAGCTGGGCCTACGAGCAGTACTTC. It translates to CASSLRGTSWAYEQYF.

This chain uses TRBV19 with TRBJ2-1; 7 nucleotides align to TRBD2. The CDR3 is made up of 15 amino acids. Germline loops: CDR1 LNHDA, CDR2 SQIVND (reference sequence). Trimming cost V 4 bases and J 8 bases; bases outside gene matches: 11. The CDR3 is CASSTPDGRRDEQFF. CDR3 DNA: TGTGCCAGTAGTACCCCTGACGGGAGGAGGGATGAGCAGTTCTTC. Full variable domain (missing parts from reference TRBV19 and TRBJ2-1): DGGITQSPKYLFRKEGQNVTLSCEQNLNHDAMYWYRQDPGQGLRLIYYSQIVNDFQKGDIAEGYSVSREKKESFPLTVTSAQKNPTAFYLCASSTPDGRRDEQFFGPGTRLTVL.

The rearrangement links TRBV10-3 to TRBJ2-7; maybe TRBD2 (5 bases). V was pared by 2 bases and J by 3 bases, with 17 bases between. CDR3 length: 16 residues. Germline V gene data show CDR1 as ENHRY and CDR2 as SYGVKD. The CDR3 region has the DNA TGTGCCATCAGTGAGCTGCAAACTGGACTCTTCTACGAGCAGTACTTC. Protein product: CAISELQTGLFYEQYF.

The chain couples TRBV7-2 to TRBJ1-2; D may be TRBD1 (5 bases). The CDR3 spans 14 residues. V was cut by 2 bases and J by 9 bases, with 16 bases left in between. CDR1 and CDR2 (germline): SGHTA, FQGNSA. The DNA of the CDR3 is TGTGCCAGCAGCTTACTCAGTAAGGGGTTGAGCTACACCTTC. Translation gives CASSLLSKGLSYTF.

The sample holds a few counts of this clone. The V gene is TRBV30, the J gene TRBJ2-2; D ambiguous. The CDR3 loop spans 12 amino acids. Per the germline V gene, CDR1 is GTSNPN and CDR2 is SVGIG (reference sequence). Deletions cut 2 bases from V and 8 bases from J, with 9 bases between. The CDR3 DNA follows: TGTGCCTGGAGTATTCGGCGGGGGGAGCTGTTTTTT. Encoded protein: CAWSIRRGELFF.

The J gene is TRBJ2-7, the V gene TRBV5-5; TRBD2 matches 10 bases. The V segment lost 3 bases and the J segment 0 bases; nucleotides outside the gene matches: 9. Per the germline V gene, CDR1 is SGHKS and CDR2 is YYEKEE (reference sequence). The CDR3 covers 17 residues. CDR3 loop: CASSSTGLAALSYEQYF. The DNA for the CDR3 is TGTGCCAGCAGCTCCACAGGACTAGCGGCCCTCTCCTACGAGCAGTACTTC. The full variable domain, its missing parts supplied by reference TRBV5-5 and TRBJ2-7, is DAGVTQSPTHLIKTRGQQVTLRCSPISGHKSVSWYQQVLGQGPQFIFQYYEKEERGRGNFPDRFSARQFPNYSSELNVNALLLGDSALYLCASSSTGLAALSYEQYFGPGTRLTVT.

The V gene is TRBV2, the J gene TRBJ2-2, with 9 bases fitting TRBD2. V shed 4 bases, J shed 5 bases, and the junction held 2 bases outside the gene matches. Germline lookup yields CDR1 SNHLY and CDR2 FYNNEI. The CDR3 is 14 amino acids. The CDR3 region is CASSVAGGTGELFF. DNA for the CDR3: TGTGCCAGCAGTGTGGCGGGAGGGACCGGGGAGCTGTTTTTT.

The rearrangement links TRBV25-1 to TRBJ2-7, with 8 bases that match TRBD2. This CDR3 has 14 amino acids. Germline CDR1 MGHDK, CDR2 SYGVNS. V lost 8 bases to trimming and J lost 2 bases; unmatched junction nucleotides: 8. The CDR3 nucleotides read TGTGCCAGCCGTCCTTCCGGGAGGGCCTACGAGCAGTACTTC. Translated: CASRPSGRAYEQYF.

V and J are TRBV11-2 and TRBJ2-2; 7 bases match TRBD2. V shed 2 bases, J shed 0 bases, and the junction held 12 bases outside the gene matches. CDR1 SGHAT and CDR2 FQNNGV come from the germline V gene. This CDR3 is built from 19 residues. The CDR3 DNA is TGTGCCAGCAGCTTATATCTTGAGGGAGGGCCACCGAACACCGGGGAGCTGTTTTTT. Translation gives CASSLYLEGGPPNTGELFF. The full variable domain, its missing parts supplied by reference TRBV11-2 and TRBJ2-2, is EAGVAQSPRYKIIEKRQSVAFWCNPISGHATLYWYQQILGQGPKLLIQFQNNGVVDDSQLPKDRFSAERLKGVDSTLKIQPAKLEDSAVYLCASSLYLEGGPPNTGELFFGEGSRLTVL.

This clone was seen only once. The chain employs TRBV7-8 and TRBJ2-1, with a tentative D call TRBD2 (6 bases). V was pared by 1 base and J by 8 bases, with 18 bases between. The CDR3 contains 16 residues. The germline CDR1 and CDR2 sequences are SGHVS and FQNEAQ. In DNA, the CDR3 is TGTGCCAGCAGCTTAGTTGTGGGCCCGGAGGGGCATGAGCAGTTCTTC. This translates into CASSLVVGPEGHEQFF.

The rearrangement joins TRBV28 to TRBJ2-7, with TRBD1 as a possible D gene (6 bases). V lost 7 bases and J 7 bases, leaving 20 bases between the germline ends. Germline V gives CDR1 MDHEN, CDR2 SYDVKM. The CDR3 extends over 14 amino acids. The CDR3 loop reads CASNRVLLLREQYF. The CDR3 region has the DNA TGTGCCAGCAACAGGGTGCTCCTCTTACGGGAGCAGTACTTC.

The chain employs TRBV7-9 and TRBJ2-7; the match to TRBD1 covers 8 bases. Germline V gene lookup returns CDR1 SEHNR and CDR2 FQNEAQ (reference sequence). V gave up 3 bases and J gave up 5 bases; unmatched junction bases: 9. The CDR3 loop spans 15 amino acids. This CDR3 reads CASSLPTGVRNEQYF. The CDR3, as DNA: TGTGCCAGCAGCTTGCCGACAGGGGTTAGGAACGAGCAGTACTTC. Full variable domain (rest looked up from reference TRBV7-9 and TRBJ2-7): DTGVSQNPRHKITKRGQNVTFRCDPISEHNRLYWYRQTLGQGPEFLTYFQNEAQLEKSRLLSDRFSAERPKGSFSTLEIQRTEQGDSAMYLCASSLPTGVRNEQYFGPGTRLTVT.

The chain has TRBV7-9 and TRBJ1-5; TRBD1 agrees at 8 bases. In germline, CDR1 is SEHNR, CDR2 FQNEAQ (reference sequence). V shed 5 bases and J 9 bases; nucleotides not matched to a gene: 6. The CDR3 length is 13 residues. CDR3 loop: CASSPWTGRPQHF. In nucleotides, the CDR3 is TGTGCCAGCAGCCCCTGGACAGGGCGGCCCCAGCATTTT.

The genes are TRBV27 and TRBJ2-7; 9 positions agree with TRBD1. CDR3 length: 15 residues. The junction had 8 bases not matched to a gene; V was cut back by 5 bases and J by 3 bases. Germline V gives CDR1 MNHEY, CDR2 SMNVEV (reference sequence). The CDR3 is CASSHSQGAIYEQYF. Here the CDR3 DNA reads TGTGCCAGCAGTCATTCACAGGGGGCTATCTACGAGCAGTACTTC.

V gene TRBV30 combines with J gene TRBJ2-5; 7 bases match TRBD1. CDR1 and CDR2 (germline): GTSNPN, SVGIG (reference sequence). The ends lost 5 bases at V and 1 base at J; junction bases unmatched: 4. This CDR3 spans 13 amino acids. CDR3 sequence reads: CAWERQGQETQYF. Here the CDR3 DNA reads TGTGCCTGGGAGAGACAGGGCCAAGAGACCCAGTACTTC.

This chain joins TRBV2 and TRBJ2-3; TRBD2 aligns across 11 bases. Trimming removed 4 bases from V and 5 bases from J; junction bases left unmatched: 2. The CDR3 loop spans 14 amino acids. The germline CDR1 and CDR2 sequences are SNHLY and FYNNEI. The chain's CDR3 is CASSVLAGEDTQYF. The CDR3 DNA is TGTGCCAGCAGTGTACTAGCGGGGGAAGATACGCAGTATTTT.

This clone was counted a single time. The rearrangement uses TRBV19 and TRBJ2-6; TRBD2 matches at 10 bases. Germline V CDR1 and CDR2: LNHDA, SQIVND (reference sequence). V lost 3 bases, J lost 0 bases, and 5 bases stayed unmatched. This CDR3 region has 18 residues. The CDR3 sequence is CASSISGRALSGANVLTF. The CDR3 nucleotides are TGTGCCAGTAGTATCAGCGGGAGGGCCCTCTCTGGGGCCAACGTCCTGACTTTC.

The CDR3 DNA reads TGTGCCAGCATAAGGCGGGACTCCTACGAGCAGTACTTC. Translated: CASIRRDSYEQYF. The J gene is TRBJ2-7, the V gene TRBV28; a possible D gene is TRBD2 (6 bases). CDR3 length: 13 residues. Germline CDR1 reads MDHEN; CDR2 reads SYDVKM. V lost 7 bases and J lost 0, with 10 bases in between.

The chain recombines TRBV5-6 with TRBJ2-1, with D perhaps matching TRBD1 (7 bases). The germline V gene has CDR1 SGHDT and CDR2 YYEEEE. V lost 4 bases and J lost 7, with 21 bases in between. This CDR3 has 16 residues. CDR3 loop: CASSPGGLRNYNEQFF. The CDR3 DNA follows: TGTGCCAGCAGCCCAGGGGGACTCAGGAATTATAATGAGCAGTTCTTC.